These 31 T cell receptor beta chains were all obtained from the same sample, sequenced in a study of sequential checkpoint blockade in melanoma. The treatment here: randomized to nivolumab then ipilimumab (arm A) or the reverse (arm B). TCRdb's copy holds only in-frame clones and misses some; the assay was immunoSEQ multiplex PCR. The data hold about 8,200 clones, with roughly three fifths observed a single time. Sequenced material: CD8+ T cells sorted from blood (inferred from file names), taken from a patient given nivolumab and ipilimumab in sequence. The receptor set was obtained from a human donor with melanoma.

The chain uses TRBV5-6 and TRBJ2-7, with D uncertain. V lost 0 bases and J 3 bases, leaving 10 bases between the germline ends. Germline V gene sequence: CDR1 SGHDT, CDR2 YYEEEE. The CDR3 contains 14 residues. CDR3 nucleotide sequence: TGTGCCAGCAGCTTGGAGCAGCGTTACTACGAGCAGTACTTC. Amino acid sequence: CASSLEQRYYEQYF.

This chain joins TRBV27 and TRBJ2-7; 7 bases are a match to TRBD2. This CDR3 has 18 residues. Germline V CDR1 and CDR2: MNHEY, SMNVEV (reference sequence). After removal of 2 bases from V and 7 bases from J, the junction contained 20 bases not matched to a gene. DNA for the CDR3: TGTGCCAGCAGTTTACGAGACCCTGAGGTTTTCCCGCGGGGGGAGCAGTACTTC. This encodes CASSLRDPEVFPRGEQYF.

The rearrangement links TRBV5-3 to TRBJ2-7; D gene uncertain. TRBV5-3 carries the ORF label, with uncertain function. The CDR3 has 11 residues. Trimming took 4 bases from V and 4 from J, leaving 6 bases between them. The DNA for the CDR3 is TGTGCCAGAAGCCCGTCGTACGAGCAGTACTTC. As protein: CARSPSYEQYF.

A few counts support this clone. This sample also contains other DNA sequences that code for the same CDR3. CDR3 region: CASSQEPAGGNEQFF. The DNA for the CDR3 is TGCGCCAGCAGCCAAGAGCCAGCGGGGGGTAATGAGCAGTTCTTC. The rearrangement links TRBV4-1 to TRBJ2-1; 9 nucleotides match TRBD2. Unmatched junction bases numbered 4, after V lost 0 bases and J lost 7 bases. CDR1 is MGHRA and CDR2 is YSYEKL in the germline V gene. The CDR3 consists of 15 residues.

CDR3 bases: TGTGCCAGCAGCTTGTATCCAGGGGGCAATCAGCCCCAGCATTTT. It encodes CASSLYPGGNQPQHF. The chain uses TRBV5-4 and TRBJ1-5; weak D call: TRBD1 (6 bases). Trimming stripped 1 base from V and 2 bases from J, with 10 bases between. The CDR3 is 15 amino acids. Germline V gene sequence: CDR1 SGHNT, CDR2 YYREEE (reference sequence). Combining the CDR3 with reference TRBV5-4 and TRBJ1-5 gives the whole variable domain ETGVTQSPTHLIKTRGQQVTLRCSSQSGHNTVSWYQQALGQGPQFIFQYYREEENGRGNFPPRFSGLQFPNYSSELNVNALELDDSALYLCASSLYPGGNQPQHFGDGTRLSIL.

This clone was counted once. This CDR3 is CASSEWGQGYSPLHF. CDR3 DNA sequence: TGTGCCAGCAGTGAATGGGGACAGGGTTATTCACCCCTCCACTTT. The J gene is TRBJ1-6, the V gene TRBV6-1; 9 bases fit TRBD1. This CDR3 comprises 15 residues. The germline CDR1 and CDR2 sequences are MNHNS and SASEGT. V shed 2 bases and J 8 bases; nucleotides not matched to a gene: 4.

V gene TRBV6-4 combines with J gene TRBJ1-5; 7 bases match TRBD1. This CDR3 comprises 16 residues. CDR1 and CDR2 (germline): MRHNA, SNTAGT. Losses at the gene ends were 3 bases for V and 2 bases for J; bases not matched to a gene: 7. CDR3 coding DNA: TGTGCCAGCAGTGATTCACAGGGGTCGGGCAATCAGCCCCAGCATTTT. It yields the protein CASSDSQGSGNQPQHF.

The chain uses TRBV6-5 and TRBJ1-2, with 9 bases identical to TRBD1. The trim removed 7 bases at V and 6 bases at J, leaving 3 bases unmatched. CDR1 and CDR2 (germline): MNHEY, SVGAGI. CDR3 length equals 12 residues. This CDR3 is CASTGTGNGYTF. For the CDR3, the DNA is TGTGCCAGCACCGGGACAGGGAATGGCTACACCTTC.

This clone was observed a handful of times. J is TRBJ1-4 and V is TRBV20-1, with D uncertain. This CDR3 is built from 11 residues. Trimming cost V 3 bases and J 8 bases, with 7 bases left between them. Per the germline V gene, CDR1 is DFQATT and CDR2 is SNEGSKA (reference sequence). CDR3 sequence reads: CSASSGEKLFF. CDR3 DNA sequence: TGCAGTGCTAGTTCGGGGGAAAAACTGTTTTTT.

This clone showed up just a few times. This rearrangement joins TRBV9 to TRBJ2-7; the match to TRBD1 covers 7 bases. Germline loops: CDR1 SGDLS, CDR2 YYNGEE. The V and J ends lost 3 bases and 3 bases, in that order; junction bases with no gene match: 9. The CDR3 loop spans 15 amino acids. This CDR3 is CASSDVDRAVYEQYF. CDR3 DNA: TGTGCCAGCAGCGATGTCGACAGGGCGGTCTACGAGCAGTACTTC.

CDR3 coding DNA: TGTGCCAGCAGCCCGGGACAGAACTATGGCTACACCTTC. Protein: CASSPGQNYGYTF. The chain employs TRBV5-6 and TRBJ1-2; TRBD1 agrees at 7 bases. Unmatched junction bases numbered 2, after V lost 4 bases and J lost 2 bases. The CDR3 runs to 13 residues. CDR1 SGHDT and CDR2 YYEEEE come from the germline V gene.

The chain joins TRBV4-2 to TRBJ1-2; D is unclear. Trimming shortened V by 3 bases and J by 2 bases, and 4 bases separated the two germline ends. Per the germline V gene, CDR1 is LGHNA and CDR2 is YNFKEQ. The CDR3 runs to 12 residues. The CDR3 DNA reads as TGTGCCAGCAGCCAGGGCAACTATGGCTACACCTTC. Protein product: CASSQGNYGYTF.

The chain couples TRBV5-1 to TRBJ1-2; a possible D gene is TRBD1 (5 bases). CDR3 length equals 16 residues. Germline assignment: CDR1 SGHRS and CDR2 YFSETQ. Trimming cost V 4 bases and J 3 bases, with 19 bases left between them. This CDR3 is CASSPLREGNDYGYTF. The CDR3 nucleotides are TGCGCCAGCAGCCCGTTGAGGGAGGGGAATGACTATGGCTACACCTTC.

The genes are TRBV29-1 and TRBJ2-1, with D tentatively TRBD2 (5 bases). Looked up from germline, CDR1 is SQVTM and CDR2 is ANQGSEA. Trimming shortened V by 2 bases and J by 6 bases, and 11 bases separated the two germline ends. The CDR3 runs 13 residues. The CDR3 protein is CSVELLATNEQFF. The CDR3 DNA reads as TGCAGCGTTGAACTGCTAGCCACCAATGAGCAGTTCTTC.

This chain joins TRBV7-6 and TRBJ2-1, with D perhaps TRBD1 (5 bases). Germline V gene data show CDR1 as SGHVS and CDR2 as FNYEAQ. Trimming took 5 bases from V and 2 from J, leaving 10 bases between them. The CDR3 runs to 14 residues. This CDR3 is CASSRQGTYNEQFF. The CDR3 coding sequence is TGTGCCAGCAGCCGCCAGGGAACCTACAATGAGCAGTTCTTC. Looking up the rest from reference TRBV7-6 and TRBJ2-1 gives the full variable domain: GAGVSQSPRYKVTKRGQDVALRCDPISGHVSLYWYRQALGQGPEFLTYFNYEAQQDKSGLPNDRFSAERPEGSISTLTIQRTEQRDSAMYRCASSRQGTYNEQFFGPGTRLTVL.

The chain combines TRBV9 with TRBJ1-2, with 9 nucleotides matching TRBD1. J was trimmed by 7 bases and V by 0 bases; bases with no gene match: 10. This CDR3 has 16 amino acids. Looked up from germline, CDR1 is SGDLS and CDR2 is YYNGEE. This CDR3 is CASSVAPDRGYLGYTF. The CDR3 DNA is TGTGCCAGCAGCGTAGCCCCGGACAGGGGTTACCTTGGCTACACCTTC. The full variable domain, rest sourced from reference TRBV9 and TRBJ1-2, is DSGVTQTPKHLITATGQRVTLRCSPRSGDLSVYWYQQSLDQGLQFLIQYYNGEERAKGNILERFSAQQFPDLHSELNLSSLELGDSALYFCASSVAPDRGYLGYTFGSGTRLTVV.

The rearrangement joins TRBV4-1 to TRBJ1-2, with 10 bases lining up with TRBD1. V was clipped by 2 bases and J by 3 bases; unmatched bases: 3. Germline values: CDR1 MGHRA, CDR2 YSYEKL. The CDR3 spans 15 residues. CDR3 sequence (DNA): TGCGCCAGCAGCCAATGGACAGGGGGAGACTATGGCTACACCTTC. It yields the protein CASSQWTGGDYGYTF.

V gene TRBV7-9 combines with J gene TRBJ2-7; no reliable D call. The CDR3 length is 14 residues. Germline-derived CDR1 and CDR2 are SEHNR and FQNEAQ (reference sequence). Trimming left V 2 bases short and J 5 bases short, with 13 bases between. The CDR3 sequence: CASSLMGRSDEQYF. Written as DNA, the CDR3 is TGTGCCAGCAGCTTAATGGGCAGATCGGACGAGCAGTACTTC.

This chain connects TRBV19 to TRBJ2-7; TRBD1 agrees at 8 bases. V lost 4 bases, J lost 2 bases, and 4 bases stayed unmatched. Germline values: CDR1 LNHDA, CDR2 SQIVND (reference sequence). CDR3 length: 14 amino acids. CDR3 in amino acids: CASSSGTGTYEQYF. The DNA of the CDR3 is TGTGCCAGTAGTAGCGGGACAGGTACCTACGAGCAGTACTTC.

This sequence joins TRBV28 and TRBJ1-2; D is perhaps TRBD1 (6 bases). This CDR3 spans 13 amino acids. Germline-derived CDR1 and CDR2 are MDHEN and SYDVKM. V was shortened by 5 bases and J by 3 bases, with 10 bases between the two germline ends. DNA for the CDR3: TGTGCCAGCAGTCGTGGACAGTACTATGGCTACACCTTC. As protein: CASSRGQYYGYTF.

This clone is judged large. The chain carries TRBV4-2 and TRBJ2-7; D ambiguous. Germline values: CDR1 LGHNA, CDR2 YNFKEQ. With 0 bases removed from V and 3 bases from J, the gap between germline ends came to 9 bases. This CDR3 spans 14 amino acids. CDR3 nucleotide sequence: TGTGCCAGCAGCCAAGACGTAGAGGTCTACGAGCAGTACTTC. It yields the protein CASSQDVEVYEQYF.

The chain links TRBV15 to TRBJ2-7; 9 nucleotides align to TRBD1. The CDR3 covers 16 residues. The V gene end was trimmed by 0 bases and the J gene end by 5 bases; junction bases not matched to a gene: 8. Germline CDR1 is LNHNV and CDR2 is YYDKDF (reference sequence). The CDR3: CATSRDWTGALHEQYF. CDR3 bases: TGTGCCACCAGCAGAGATTGGACAGGGGCCCTCCACGAGCAGTACTTC. The whole variable domain, remainder taken from reference TRBV15 and TRBJ2-7, is DAMVIQNPRYQVTQFGKPVTLSCSQTLNHNVMYWYQQKSSQAPKLLFHYYDKDFNNEADTPDNFQSRRPNTSFCFLDIRSPGLGDTAMYLCATSRDWTGALHEQYFGPGTRLTVT.

This clone has more than one count but fewer than ten. The rearrangement uses TRBV9 and TRBJ2-3; 9 bases map to TRBD2. The CDR3 has 18 amino acids. V lost 5 bases to trimming and J lost 1 base; unmatched junction nucleotides: 14. Germline V CDR1 and CDR2: SGDLS, YYNGEE. The CDR3 region has the DNA TGTGCCAGCAGTCCCGCAGGCGGGGGGGCCTATGGCACAGATACGCAGTATTTT. This gives the protein CASSPAGGGAYGTDTQYF.

Of note for this clone: The sample carries other DNA sequences with the same CDR3. V usage is TRBV5-1 and J usage is TRBJ2-7; 7 bases agree with TRBD1. V was pared by 0 bases and J by 1 base, with 4 bases of the junction left unmatched. The CDR3 spans 15 residues. CDR1 is SGHRS and CDR2 is YFSETQ in the germline V gene. CDR3 loop: CASSLAGTASYEQYF. DNA for the CDR3: TGCGCCAGCAGCTTGGCCGGGACAGCTTCCTACGAGCAGTACTTC.

In its sample, this clone was seen a few times. The V gene is TRBV4-3, the J gene TRBJ2-1; 9 positions agree with TRBD2. The CDR3 covers 15 residues. Germline V gene sequence: CDR1 LGHNA, CDR2 YSLEER. V dropped 2 bases and J dropped 10; count of bases not matched to a gene: 9. CDR3 protein: CASSQYSGGTREQFF. The CDR3 DNA reads TGCGCCAGCAGCCAATATAGCGGGGGAACTAGGGAGCAGTTCTTC.

V and J are TRBV29-1 and TRBJ2-7; possibly TRBD2 for D (7 bases). The V and J ends lost 6 bases and 3 bases respectively, with 15 bases between them. This CDR3 has 13 residues. Germline V gene sequence: CDR1 SQVTM, CDR2 ANQGSEA. Here the CDR3 reads CSVAGHNDYEQYF. The CDR3 DNA sequence: TGCAGCGTAGCGGGACACAACGACTACGAGCAGTACTTC.

This clone was detected a few times. The chain combines TRBV19 with TRBJ2-7; 7 bases align to TRBD1. V shed 6 bases, J shed 2 bases, and the junction held 10 bases outside the gene matches. This CDR3 is 15 amino acids long. The V gene's germline CDR1 is LNHDA and CDR2 SQIVND (reference sequence). CDR3 protein: CASSLMWDRAYEQYF. CDR3 DNA sequence: TGTGCCAGTAGCCTCATGTGGGACAGAGCCTACGAGCAGTACTTC. The complete variable domain, with remaining parts taken from reference TRBV19 and TRBJ2-7, reads DGGITQSPKYLFRKEGQNVTLSCEQNLNHDAMYWYRQDPGQGLRLIYYSQIVNDFQKGDIAEGYSVSREKKESFPLTVTSAQKNPTAFYLCASSLMWDRAYEQYFGPGTRLTVT.

The V and J genes are TRBV7-9 and TRBJ1-1; D gene unclear. V was shortened by 1 base and J by 6 bases, with 15 bases between the two germline ends. Germline V gives CDR1 SEHNR, CDR2 FQNEAQ (reference sequence). This CDR3 has 15 residues. The CDR3 loop reads CASSLVSGFGAEAFF. CDR3 DNA: TGTGCCAGCAGCTTAGTTTCGGGGTTTGGCGCTGAAGCTTTCTTT.

J is TRBJ1-2 and V is TRBV5-4; TRBD1 matches at 9 bases. The CDR3 loop spans 13 amino acids. Germline V gene data show CDR1 as SGHNT and CDR2 as YYREEE (reference sequence). J was trimmed by 10 bases and V by 4 bases; bases with no gene match: 8. CDR3 amino acids: CASSLDRGFDYTF. The CDR3 region has the DNA TGTGCCAGCAGCCTAGACAGGGGGTTTGACTACACCTTC.

The chain employs TRBV28 and TRBJ1-6, with 7 bases lining up with TRBD1. Germline V gene data show CDR1 as MDHEN and CDR2 as SYDVKM. The junction had 11 bases not matched to a gene; V was cut back by 4 bases and J by 8 bases. The CDR3 extends over 16 amino acids. The CDR3 region is CASSSPGGQSDSPLHF. Written as DNA, the CDR3 is TGTGCCAGCAGTTCGCCAGGGGGTCAGAGTGATTCACCCCTCCACTTT.

The chain joins TRBV6-5 to TRBJ1-5; tentatively, D is TRBD1 (6 bases). Deletions cut 0 bases from V and 2 bases from J, with 11 bases between. This CDR3 has 16 residues. Looked up from germline, CDR1 is MNHEY and CDR2 is SVGAGI. The CDR3 sequence: CASSYSNRAGNQPQHF. In nucleotides, the CDR3 is TGTGCCAGCAGTTACTCGAACAGGGCTGGCAATCAGCCCCAGCATTTT.